The rows below give T cell receptor beta chains drawn from one sample of a study of T cell responses to AZD1222 COVID-19 vaccine. Generated by immunoSEQ multiplex PCR, the TCRdb table keeps only in-frame clones and is missing some. The sample carries more than 95,000 clones, 80% to 90% recorded once. Sample: peripheral blood, taken 28 days after the second AZD1222 dose. Receptors originate from an adult who received the AZD1222 COVID-19 vaccine. CDR3s include the opening cysteine and the closing phenylalanine or tryptophan. Fields, in order: V gene, J gene, D gene, clone size, CDR3 protein, CDR3 DNA. D genes are given only for firm matches. Clone size is stated in some rows and not others, as once, few, many or a class when expanded.

TRBV28	TRBJ2-3	-	-	CASSSAGLGGTDTQYF	TGTGCCAGCAGTTCGGCGGGACTTGGCGGCACAGATACGCAGTATTTT
TRBV18	TRBJ1-1	TRBD1	-	CASSPTGGRTEAFF	TGTGCCAGCTCACCAACAGGGGGCCGCACTGAAGCTTTCTTT
TRBV29-1	TRBJ1-1	-	-	CSVGGRVIAEAFF	TGCAGCGTTGGCGGGCGGGTGATCGCTGAAGCTTTCTTT
TRBV19	TRBJ2-1	-	-	CASSIELIYNEQFF	TGTGCCAGTAGTATAGAACTTATCTACAATGAGCAGTTCTTC
TRBV19	TRBJ2-2	-	-	CASSIIEQDATGELFF	TGTGCCAGTAGTATTATTGAACAGGATGCCACCGGGGAGCTGTTTTTT
TRBV7-6	TRBJ1-5	TRBD1	-	CASSLGGGTGVQPQHF	TGTGCCAGCAGCTTAGGAGGTGGGACAGGGGTTCAGCCCCAGCATTTT
TRBV15	TRBJ2-3	-	-	CATSRYTDTQYF	TGTGCCACCAGCAGATACACAGATACGCAGTATTTT
TRBV6-5	TRBJ2-7	-	-	CASSSSTSGRPDEQYF	-
TRBV3-1/TRBV3-2	TRBJ2-7	-	-	CASSPLRGNEQYF	TGTGCCAGCAGCCCTTTGAGGGGGAACGAGCAGTACTTC
TRBV4-1	TRBJ1-5	TRBD1	-	CASSRRDRDQPQHF	TGCGCCAGCAGCAGACGGGACAGGGATCAGCCCCAGCATTTT
TRBV5-1	TRBJ1-3	-	-	CASRLELGGNTIYF	TGCGCCAGCAGGTTGGAGCTGGGGGGAAACACCATATATTTT
TRBV28	TRBJ2-7	-	-	CASITAGPQGGAQYF	TGTGCCAGCATAACTGCGGGACCCCAGGGTGGGGCGCAGTACTTC
TRBV18	TRBJ1-5	-	-	CASSPISIAPGSNQPQHF	TGTGCCAGCTCACCGATTTCCATAGCCCCCGGGAGCAATCAGCCCCAGCATTTT
TRBV5-6	TRBJ1-1	-	-	CASSSGRTNTEAFF	TGTGCCAGCAGCTCGGGACGGACCAACACTGAAGCTTTCTTT
TRBV6-5	TRBJ2-7	TRBD1	-	CASSTRDRAREQYF	TGTGCCAGCAGTACCCGGGACAGGGCCCGCGAGCAGTACTTC
TRBV2	TRBJ2-7	TRBD1	-	CASRDREISEQYF	TGTGCCAGCAGGGACAGGGAGATTTCGGAGCAGTACTTC
TRBV29-1	TRBJ2-2	-	-	CSVWTVTGELFF	TGCAGCGTTTGGACTGTTACCGGGGAGCTGTTTTTT
TRBV4-3	TRBJ2-2	TRBD1	-	CASSLLGGHTGELFF	TGCGCCAGCAGCCTCCTAGGGGGCCACACCGGGGAGCTGTTTTTT
TRBV29-1	TRBJ1-2	-	-	CSVLRGANGIHTF	TGCAGCGTTCTCAGGGGCGCGAATGGAATCCACACCTTC
TRBV4-1	TRBJ1-6	-	-	CASSRDLQENRPLHF	TGCGCCAGCAGCCGGGACCTACAGGAGAATAGACCCCTCCACTTT
TRBV13	TRBJ1-1	TRBD1	-	CASSLGQGVSEAFF	TGTGCCAGCAGCTTAGGACAGGGGGTCTCTGAAGCTTTCTTT
TRBV6-5	TRBJ2-7	-	few	CASSYSPSGEQYF	TGTGCCAGCAGTTACTCGCCCTCCGGCGAGCAGTACTTC
TRBV10-2	TRBJ2-7	TRBD2	-	CAISLAGDSYEQYF	TGCGCCATCTCACTAGCGGGGGATTCCTACGAGCAGTACTTC
TRBV7-9	TRBJ2-7	-	-	CASSRAEGYEQYF	TGTGCCAGCAGCAGAGCAGAGGGGTACGAGCAGTACTTC
TRBV6-5	TRBJ1-4	TRBD1	once	CASSSSGTGYEKLFF	TGTGCCAGCAGTTCATCCGGGACAGGGTATGAAAAACTGTTTTTT
TRBV7-9	TRBJ2-3	-	-	CASSSLEVEQSTQYF	TGTGCCAGCAGCTCTCTGGAGGTAGAGCAAAGTACGCAGTATTTT
TRBV6-5	TRBJ1-6	-	-	CASRVGTLGSPLHF	TGTGCCAGCAGGGTCGGGACACTGGGTTCACCCCTCCACTTT
TRBV24-1	TRBJ2-7	-	-	CATSDRLGHADEQYF	TGTGCCACCAGTGACCGCCTCGGACATGCCGACGAGCAGTACTTC
TRBV24-1	TRBJ1-2	-	-	CATHSGLDIYGYTF	TGTGCCACCCATTCGGGGCTGGATATATATGGCTACACCTTC
TRBV7-6	TRBJ1-1	-	-	CASSLGPSMNTEAFF	TGTGCCAGCAGCTTAGGACCTTCCATGAACACTGAAGCTTTCTTT
TRBV6-2/TRBV6-3	TRBJ2-5	TRBD2	-	CASSWPTSGGETQYF	TGTGCCAGCAGTTGGCCGACTAGCGGGGGCGAGACCCAGTACTTC
TRBV6-5	TRBJ2-1	TRBD2	-	CASSSKAGSNEQFF	TGTGCCAGCAGCTCCAAAGCGGGGTCCAATGAGCAGTTCTTC
TRBV27	TRBJ1-2	TRBD1	-	CASSSIGSGGGGYTF	TGTGCCAGCAGTTCCATAGGCTCAGGGGGCGGTGGCTACACCTTC
TRBV7-2	TRBJ2-7	TRBD1	-	CASRGQGFDEQYF	TGTGCCAGTAGGGGACAGGGGTTCGACGAGCAGTACTTC
TRBV27	TRBJ1-5	-	once	CASSPQGVGNQPQHF	TGTGCCAGCAGCCCTCAGGGTGTAGGCAATCAGCCCCAGCATTTT
TRBV6-6	TRBJ2-7	-	-	CASSAVTYEQYF	TGTGCCAGCAGTGCCGTAACCTACGAGCAGTACTTC
TRBV7-2	TRBJ2-1	TRBD2	-	CASSIGLAGTYNEQFF	TGTGCCAGCAGCATTGGACTAGCGGGGACATACAATGAGCAGTTCTTC
TRBV25-1	TRBJ1-6	-	-	CASSGSNSPLHF	TGTGCCAGCAGTGGAAGTAATTCACCCCTCCACTTT
TRBV2	TRBJ1-1	-	-	CASNGATEAFF	TGTGCCAGCAACGGAGCCACTGAAGCTTTCTTT
TRBV6-2/TRBV6-3	TRBJ1-2	-	-	CASSSEGYGYTF	TGTGCCAGCAGTTCGGAGGGATACGGCTACACCTTC
TRBV10-2	TRBJ1-4	-	once	CASSPNPGVGNEKLFF	TGCGCCAGCAGTCCAAACCCGGGGGTTGGTAATGAAAAACTGTTTTTT
TRBV5-1	TRBJ1-1	-	-	CASSKQGAGTEAFF	TGCGCCAGCAGCAAACAGGGAGCGGGTACTGAAGCTTTCTTT
TRBV5-6	TRBJ1-2	-	-	CASSAQGRYGYTF	TGTGCCAGCAGCGCACAGGGCCGCTATGGCTACACCTTC
TRBV27	TRBJ1-2	-	-	CASSFIRRTDKPQLYGYTF	TGTGCCAGCAGTTTTATTCGCCGGACGGACAAACCGCAACTCTATGGCTACACCTTC
TRBV29-1	TRBJ2-6	-	-	CSMSIQGYSGANVLTF	TGCAGTATGTCCATCCAGGGCTACTCGGGGGCCAACGTCCTGACTTTC
TRBV18	TRBJ1-6	-	-	CASSQSENSPLHF	TGTGCCAGCTCACAATCCGAAAATTCACCCCTCCACTTT
TRBV10-3	TRBJ1-4	-	-	CAISESDEKLFF	TGTGCCATCAGTGAGTCCGATGAAAAACTGTTTTTT
TRBV2	TRBJ1-1	-	-	CAAATQVEAFF	TGTGCCGCAGCAACTCAAGTAGAAGCTTTCTTT
TRBV7-2	TRBJ2-7	-	-	CASSLYPSLSYEQYF	TGTGCCAGCAGTCTTTACCCCAGCCTCTCCTACGAGCAGTACTTC
TRBV9	TRBJ1-4	TRBD1	-	CASSVATGEEEKLFF	TGTGCCAGCAGCGTAGCTACAGGGGAGGAGGAAAAACTGTTTTTT
TRBV14	TRBJ2-5	-	once	CASSQGWTKETQYF	TGTGCCAGCAGCCAAGGGTGGACAAAAGAGACCCAGTACTTC
TRBV11-2	TRBJ2-7	TRBD1	-	CASGTGATYEQYF	TGTGCCAGCGGGACAGGGGCAACCTACGAGCAGTACTTC
TRBV3-1/TRBV3-2	TRBJ2-1	TRBD2	once	CASSPSGGAVQEQFF	TGTGCCAGCAGTCCAAGCGGGGGGGCAGTTCAGGAGCAGTTCTTC
TRBV7-9	TRBJ1-5	TRBD1	many	CASSAQGARNQPQHF	TGTGCCAGCAGCGCACAGGGGGCCCGGAATCAGCCCCAGCATTTT
TRBV19	TRBJ2-1	-	-	CASTYGGASYNEQFF	TGTGCCAGTACTTATGGGGGGGCCTCCTACAATGAGCAGTTCTTC
TRBV5-1	TRBJ2-7	-	-	CASSLARVLVDEQYF	TGCGCCAGCAGCTTGGCCAGGGTCCTGGTAGACGAGCAGTACTTC
TRBV19	TRBJ1-5	TRBD1	once	CASRDRGRDNQPQHF	TGTGCCAGTAGGGACAGGGGAAGGGACAATCAGCCCCAGCATTTT
TRBV20-1	TRBJ1-2	-	-	CSASLRGDYGYTF	TGCAGTGCTAGTCTCCGGGGAGACTATGGCTACACCTTC
TRBV28	TRBJ1-2	-	-	CASSWSYGYTF	TGTGCCAGCAGTTGGAGCTATGGCTACACCTTC
TRBV13	TRBJ1-6	-	-	CASSFPGHGNSPLHF	TGTGCCAGCAGCTTCCCCGGCCACGGCAATTCACCCCTCCACTTT